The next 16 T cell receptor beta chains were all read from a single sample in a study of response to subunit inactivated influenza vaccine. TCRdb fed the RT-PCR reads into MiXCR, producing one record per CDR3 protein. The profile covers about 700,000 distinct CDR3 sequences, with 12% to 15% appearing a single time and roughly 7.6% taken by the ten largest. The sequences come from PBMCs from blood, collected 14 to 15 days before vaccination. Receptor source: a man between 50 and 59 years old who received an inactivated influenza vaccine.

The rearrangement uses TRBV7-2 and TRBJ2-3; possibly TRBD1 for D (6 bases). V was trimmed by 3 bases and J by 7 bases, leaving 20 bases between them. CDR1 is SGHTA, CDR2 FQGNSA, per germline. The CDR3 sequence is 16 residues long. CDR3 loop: CASSLGAAPVENTQYF. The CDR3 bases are TGTGCCAGCAGCTTGGGGGCAGCGCCGGTTGAGAATACGCAGTATTTT.

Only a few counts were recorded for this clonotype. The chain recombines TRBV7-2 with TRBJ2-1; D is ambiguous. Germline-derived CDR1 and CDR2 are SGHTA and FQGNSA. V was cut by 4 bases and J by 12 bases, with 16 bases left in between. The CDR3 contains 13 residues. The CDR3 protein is CASSSPTGLLQFF. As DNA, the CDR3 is TGTGCCAGCAGCTCCCCAACGGGCCTTTTGCAGTTCTTC.

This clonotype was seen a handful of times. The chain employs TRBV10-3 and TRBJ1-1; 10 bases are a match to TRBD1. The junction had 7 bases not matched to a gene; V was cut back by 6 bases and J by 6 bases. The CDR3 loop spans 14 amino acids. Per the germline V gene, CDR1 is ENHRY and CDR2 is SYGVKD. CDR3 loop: CAIRGDRGSAEAFF. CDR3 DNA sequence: TGTGCCATCAGGGGGGACAGGGGTTCGGCTGAAGCTTTCTTT.

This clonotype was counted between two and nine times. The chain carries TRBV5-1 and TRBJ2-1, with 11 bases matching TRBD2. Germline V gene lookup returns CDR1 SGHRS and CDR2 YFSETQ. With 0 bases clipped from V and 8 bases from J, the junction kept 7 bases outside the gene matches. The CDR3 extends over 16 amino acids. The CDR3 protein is CASSLVLAGGFDEQFF. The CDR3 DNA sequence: TGCGCCAGCAGCTTGGTTTTAGCGGGAGGGTTCGATGAGCAGTTCTTC.

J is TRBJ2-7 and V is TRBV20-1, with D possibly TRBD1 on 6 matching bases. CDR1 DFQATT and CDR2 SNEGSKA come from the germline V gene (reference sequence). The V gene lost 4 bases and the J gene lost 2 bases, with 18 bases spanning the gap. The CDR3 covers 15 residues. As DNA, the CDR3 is TGCAGTGCTACCACCACAGGGAAAGTCCCCTACGAGCAGTACTTC. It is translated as CSATTTGKVPYEQYF.

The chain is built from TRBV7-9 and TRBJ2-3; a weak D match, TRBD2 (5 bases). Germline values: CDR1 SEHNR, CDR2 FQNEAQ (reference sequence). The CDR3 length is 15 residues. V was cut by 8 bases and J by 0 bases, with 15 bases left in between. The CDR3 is CASAYEGTSTDTQYF. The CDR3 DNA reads TGTGCCAGCGCGTACGAGGGTACTAGCACAGATACGCAGTATTTT. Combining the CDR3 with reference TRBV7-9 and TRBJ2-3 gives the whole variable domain DTGVSQNPRHKITKRGQNVTFRCDPISEHNRLYWYRQTLGQGPEFLTYFQNEAQLEKSRLLSDRFSAERPKGSFSTLEIQRTEQGDSAMYLCASAYEGTSTDTQYFGPGTRLTVL.

The CDR3 coding sequence is TGCAGTGCTAGAGATCTCCGGACAGAAATTTACGAGCAGTACTTC. Amino acid sequence: CSARDLRTEIYEQYF. The J gene is TRBJ2-7, the V gene TRBV20-1; possibly TRBD1 for D (6 bases). V was trimmed by 0 bases and J by 4 bases, leaving 16 bases between them. The germline CDR1 and CDR2 sequences are DFQATT and SNEGSKA (reference sequence). This CDR3 contains 15 residues.

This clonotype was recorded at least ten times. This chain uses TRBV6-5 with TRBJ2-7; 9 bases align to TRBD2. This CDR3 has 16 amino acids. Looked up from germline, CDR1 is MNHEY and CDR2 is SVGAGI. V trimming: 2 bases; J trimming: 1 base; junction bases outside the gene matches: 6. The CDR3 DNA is TGTGCCAGCAGTTACCCGAGACTAGCGGAGTCCTACGAGCAGTACTTC. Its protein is CASSYPRLAESYEQYF.

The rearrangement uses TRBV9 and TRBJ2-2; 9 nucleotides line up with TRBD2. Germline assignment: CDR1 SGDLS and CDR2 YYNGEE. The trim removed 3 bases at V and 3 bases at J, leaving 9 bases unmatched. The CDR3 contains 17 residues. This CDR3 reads CASSGQHLAGDTGELFF. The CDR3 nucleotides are TGTGCCAGCAGCGGACAACATTTAGCGGGAGACACCGGGGAGCTGTTTTTT. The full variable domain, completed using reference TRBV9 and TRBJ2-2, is DSGVTQTPKHLITATGQRVTLRCSPRSGDLSVYWYQQSLDQGLQFLIQYYNGEERAKGNILERFSAQQFPDLHSELNLSSLELGDSALYFCASSGQHLAGDTGELFFGEGSRLTVL.

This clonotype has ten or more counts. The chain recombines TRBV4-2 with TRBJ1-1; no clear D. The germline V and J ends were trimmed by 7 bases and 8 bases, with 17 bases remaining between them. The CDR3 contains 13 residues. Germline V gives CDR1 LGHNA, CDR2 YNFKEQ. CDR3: CASKRRAGTEAFF. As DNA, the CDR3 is TGTGCCAGCAAAAGGCGGGCGGGTACCGAAGCTTTCTTT.

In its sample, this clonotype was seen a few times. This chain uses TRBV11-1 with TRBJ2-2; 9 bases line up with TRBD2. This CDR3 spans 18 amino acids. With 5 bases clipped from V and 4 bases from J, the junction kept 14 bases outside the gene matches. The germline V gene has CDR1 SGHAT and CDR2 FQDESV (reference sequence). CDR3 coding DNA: TGTGCCAGCAGCAAACCACCGGGACTAGCTCTCGGCACCGGGGAGCTGTTTTTT. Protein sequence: CASSKPPGLALGTGELFF.

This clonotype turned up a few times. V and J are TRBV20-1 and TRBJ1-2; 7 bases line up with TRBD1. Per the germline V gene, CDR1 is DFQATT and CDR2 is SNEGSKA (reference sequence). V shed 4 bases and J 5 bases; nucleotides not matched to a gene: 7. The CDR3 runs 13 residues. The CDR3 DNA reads TGCAGTGCTATTGACAGGGAGCTATATGGCTACACCTTC. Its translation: CSAIDRELYGYTF.

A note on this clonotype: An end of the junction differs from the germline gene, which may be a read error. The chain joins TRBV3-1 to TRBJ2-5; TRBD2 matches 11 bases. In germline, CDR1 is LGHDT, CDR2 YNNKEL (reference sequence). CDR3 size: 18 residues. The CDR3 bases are TGTGCCAGCAGCCAAGATATATCTAGCGGGGGGTTCCAAGAGACCCGGTACTTC. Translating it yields CASSQDISSGGFQETRYF.

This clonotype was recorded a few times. CDR3 protein: CASRSNLNTEAFF. The DNA of the CDR3 is TGTGCCAGCAGGTCTAACCTGAACACTGAAGCTTTCTTT. This chain links TRBV6-1 with TRBJ1-1, with D unresolved. There are 13 residues in the CDR3. Looked up from germline, CDR1 is MNHNS and CDR2 is SASEGT. The ends were cut back, 6 bases at V and 0 bases at J, with 8 bases in the middle.

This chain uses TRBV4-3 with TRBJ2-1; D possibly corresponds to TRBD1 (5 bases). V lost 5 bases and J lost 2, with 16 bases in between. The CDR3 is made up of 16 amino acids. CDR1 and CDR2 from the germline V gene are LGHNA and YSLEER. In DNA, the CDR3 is TGCGCCAGCAGCTCGCGCCAGGGTAGTCCCTACAATGAGCAGTTCTTC. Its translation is CASSSRQGSPYNEQFF.

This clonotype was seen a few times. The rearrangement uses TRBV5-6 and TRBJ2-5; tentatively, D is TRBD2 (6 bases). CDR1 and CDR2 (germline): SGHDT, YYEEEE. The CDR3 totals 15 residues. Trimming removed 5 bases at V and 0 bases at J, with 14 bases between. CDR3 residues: CASRPGTSYQETQYF. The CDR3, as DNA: TGTGCCAGCAGGCCTGGGACTTCGTACCAAGAGACCCAGTACTTC.